This TCR beta chain was sequenced in a study of post-analysis software for immune sequencing data. Overall study findings and caveats: With TRBV5-6, TRBV5-1 and TRBV20-1 included, a handful of TRBV segments were more frequent in patients than in controls.

There are a few counts of this clonotype. The target antigen is unknown. Unique molecular identifiers were carried by the TCR beta cDNA libraries. TCRdb analysed the PCR reads with MiXCR anew, one entry per CDR3 protein. The data show about 540,000 distinct CDR3 sequences, around 31% seen once. This CDR3 is 14 amino acids long. Germline values: CDR1 SQVTM, CDR2 ANQGSEA. Losses at the gene ends were 6 bases for V and 8 bases for J; bases not matched to a gene: 12. This sequence was found in a girl under 18 with multiple sclerosis. The rearrangement joins TRBV29-1 to TRBJ1-2; TRBD1 matches at 10 bases. Material: blood. The CDR3 bases are TGCAGCGTCGAAAACCGGGACAGGGGTTGGGGCTACACCTTC. Protein product: CSVENRDRGWGYTF.